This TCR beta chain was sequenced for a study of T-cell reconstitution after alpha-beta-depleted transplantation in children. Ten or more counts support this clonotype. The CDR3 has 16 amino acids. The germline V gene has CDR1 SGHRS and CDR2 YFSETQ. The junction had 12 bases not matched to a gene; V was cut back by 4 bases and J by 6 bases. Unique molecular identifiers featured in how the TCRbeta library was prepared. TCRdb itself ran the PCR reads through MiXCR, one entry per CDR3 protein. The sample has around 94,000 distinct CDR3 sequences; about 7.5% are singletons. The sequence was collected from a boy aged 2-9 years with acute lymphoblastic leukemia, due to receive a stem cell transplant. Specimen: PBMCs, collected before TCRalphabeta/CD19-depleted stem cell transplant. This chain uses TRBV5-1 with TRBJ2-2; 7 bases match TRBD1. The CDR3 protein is CASSPSPLDRAGELFF. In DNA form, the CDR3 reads TGCGCCAGCAGCCCTTCTCCTCTAGACAGGGCCGGGGAGCTGTTTTTT.